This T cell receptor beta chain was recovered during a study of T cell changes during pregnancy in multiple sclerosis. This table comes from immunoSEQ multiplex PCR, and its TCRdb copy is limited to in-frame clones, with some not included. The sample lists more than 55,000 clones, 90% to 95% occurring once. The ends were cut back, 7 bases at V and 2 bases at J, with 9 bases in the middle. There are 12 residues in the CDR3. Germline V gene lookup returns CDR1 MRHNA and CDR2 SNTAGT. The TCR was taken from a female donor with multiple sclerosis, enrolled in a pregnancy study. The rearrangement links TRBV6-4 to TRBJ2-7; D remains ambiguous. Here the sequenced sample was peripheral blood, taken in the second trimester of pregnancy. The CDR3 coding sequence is TGTGCCAGCACTGCCAGGACCTACGAGCAGTACTTC. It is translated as CASTARTYEQYF.